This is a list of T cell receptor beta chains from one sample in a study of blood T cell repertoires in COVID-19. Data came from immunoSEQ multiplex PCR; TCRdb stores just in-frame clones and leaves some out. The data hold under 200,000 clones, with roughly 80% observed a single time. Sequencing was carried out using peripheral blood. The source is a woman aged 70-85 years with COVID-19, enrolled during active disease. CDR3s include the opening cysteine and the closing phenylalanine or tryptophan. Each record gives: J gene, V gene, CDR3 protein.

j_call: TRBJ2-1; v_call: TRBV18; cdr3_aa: CASSLIHGLSGDEQFF
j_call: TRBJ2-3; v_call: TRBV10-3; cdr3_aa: CAISVGLAGGMGTDTQYF
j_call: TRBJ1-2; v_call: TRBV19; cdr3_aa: CASSQPDSLNYGYTF
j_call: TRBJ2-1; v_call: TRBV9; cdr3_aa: CASSVQPGEHNEQFF
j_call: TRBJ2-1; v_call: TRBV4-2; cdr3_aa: CASSQDFSGSLGNEQFF
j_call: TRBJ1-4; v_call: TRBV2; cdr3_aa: CASKLGGGEKLFF
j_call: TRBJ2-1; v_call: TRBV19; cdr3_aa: CASTELVVGTSFREQFF
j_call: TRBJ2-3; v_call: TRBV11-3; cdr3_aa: CASSLGGRASTDTQYF
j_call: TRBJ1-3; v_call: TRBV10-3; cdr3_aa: CAISDPQNVNTIYF
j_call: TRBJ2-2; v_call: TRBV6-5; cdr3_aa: CASSYSKHTGELFF
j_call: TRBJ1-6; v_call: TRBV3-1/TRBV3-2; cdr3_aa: CASSRTTGGSSPLHF
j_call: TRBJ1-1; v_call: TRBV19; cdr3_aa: CASSGVDRGNTEAFF
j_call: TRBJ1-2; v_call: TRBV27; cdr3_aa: CASRTGAAYGYTF
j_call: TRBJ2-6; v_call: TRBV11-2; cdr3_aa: CASSLGGISGANVLTF
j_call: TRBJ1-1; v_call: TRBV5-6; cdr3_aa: CASSPDRRVVTEAFF
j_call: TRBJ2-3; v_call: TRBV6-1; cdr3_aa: CASSEGRGADTQYF
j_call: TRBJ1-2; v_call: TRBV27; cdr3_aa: CASSLFSDSANYGYTF
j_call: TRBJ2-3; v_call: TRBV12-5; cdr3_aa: CASGITGSGGAQYF
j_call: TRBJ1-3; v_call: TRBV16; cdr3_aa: CASSPNSFSGNTIYF
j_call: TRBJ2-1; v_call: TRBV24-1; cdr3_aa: CATSDRWTSGGVDEQFF
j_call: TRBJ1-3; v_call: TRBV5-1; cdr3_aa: CASSPDGGFGNTIYF
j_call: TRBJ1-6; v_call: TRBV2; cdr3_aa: CASGLGADSPLHF
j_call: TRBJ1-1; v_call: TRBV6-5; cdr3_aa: CASSYFRQGGTEAFF
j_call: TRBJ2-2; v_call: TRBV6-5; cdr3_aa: CASKGQGSGELFF
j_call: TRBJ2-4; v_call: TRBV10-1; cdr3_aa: CASLGGRLVPIDLLKNIQYF
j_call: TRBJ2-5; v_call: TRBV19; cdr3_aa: CASSITLRGETQYF
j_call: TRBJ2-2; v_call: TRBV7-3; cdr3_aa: CASSLGPRTRAGELFF
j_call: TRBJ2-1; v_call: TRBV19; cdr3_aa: CASSPLGQGSGNEQFF
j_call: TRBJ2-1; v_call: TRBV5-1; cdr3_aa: CASSPPTSGGADEQFF
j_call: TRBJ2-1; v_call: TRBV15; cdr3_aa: CATRWGRGSYNEQFF
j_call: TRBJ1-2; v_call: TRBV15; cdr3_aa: CATSRDAGANYGYTF
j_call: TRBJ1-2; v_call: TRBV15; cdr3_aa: CATSIGLLKGYTF
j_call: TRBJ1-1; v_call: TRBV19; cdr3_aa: CASSSSLRGRYTEAFF
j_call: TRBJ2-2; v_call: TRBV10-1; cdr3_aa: CASSALAGVNTGELFF
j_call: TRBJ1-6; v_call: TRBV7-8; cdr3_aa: CASSLNRGGGTSPLHF
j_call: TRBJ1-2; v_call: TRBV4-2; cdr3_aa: CASSPPDKPGYTF
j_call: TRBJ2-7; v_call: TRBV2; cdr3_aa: CASTGTALAGGLSYEQYF
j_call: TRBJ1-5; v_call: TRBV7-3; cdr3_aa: CASSEDTYNQPQHF
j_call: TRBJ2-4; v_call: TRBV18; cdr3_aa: CASSQPTGLKNIQYF